The next 8 T cell receptor beta chains were all read from a single sample in a study of blood T cells in healthy people across ages. The use of a sample-barcoded 5' primer and a J-beta primer mix characterized a second PCR of roughly 7 to 12 cycles. TCRdb re-derived calls from the 5' RACE reads in MiXCR, one entry per CDR3 protein. This table holds approximately 800,000 distinct CDR3 sequences, 20% to 30% found once. This same sample was also part of a study on T cells of mothers and their children.

Sequencing was performed on blood. These receptors came from a boy aged 5-17 years in good health.

This clonotype appeared a few times. The chain links TRBV6-5 to TRBJ2-5; 13 nucleotides line up with TRBD2. CDR3 length: 17 residues. Trimming removed 0 bases from V and 5 bases from J; junction bases left unmatched: 6. Germline V lookup: CDR1 MNHEY, CDR2 SVGAGI. CDR3 amino acids: CASSYSGRTSGGETQYF. For the CDR3, the DNA is TGTGCCAGCAGTTACTCCGGGAGGACTAGCGGGGGTGAGACCCAGTACTTC.

The CDR3 nucleotides are TGTGCCAGCAGCTTAGTCTTGACTAGAATTACCTACAATGAGCAGTTCTTC. As protein: CASSLVLTRITYNEQFF. This chain joins TRBV7-2 and TRBJ2-1, with a tentative D call TRBD2 (6 bases). The V gene lost 1 base and the J gene lost 2 bases, with 15 bases spanning the gap. CDR1 is SGHTA, CDR2 FQGNSA, per germline. This CDR3 contains 17 residues. Drawing the rest from reference TRBV7-2 and TRBJ2-1, the complete variable domain is GAGVSQSPSNKVTEKGKDVELRCDPISGHTALYWYRQSLGQGLEFLIYFQGNSAPDKSGLPSDRFSAERTGGSVSTLTIQRTQQEDSAVYLCASSLVLTRITYNEQFFGPGTRLTVL.

V usage is TRBV20-1 and J usage is TRBJ1-1; no clear D. Germline CDR1 reads DFQATT; CDR2 reads SNEGSKA (reference sequence). The V gene lost 3 bases and the J gene lost 8 bases, with 19 bases spanning the gap. The CDR3 totals 14 residues. CDR3 loop: CSASPGPEILEAFF. The CDR3 DNA reads as TGCAGTGCTAGCCCAGGCCCCGAGATCCTGGAAGCTTTCTTT.

This rearrangement joins TRBV20-1 to TRBJ1-4, with 7 bases fitting TRBD1. The CDR3 is 14 residues long. After removal of 1 base from V and 8 bases from J, the junction contained 7 bases not matched to a gene. Germline CDR1 and CDR2: DFQATT and SNEGSKA (reference sequence). CDR3 sequence reads: CSARAYRGREKLFF. CDR3 DNA: TGCAGTGCTAGAGCCTACAGGGGAAGAGAAAAACTGTTTTTT.

A few counts support this clonotype. The V gene is TRBV20-1, the J gene TRBJ2-1; 8 bases agree with TRBD2. This CDR3 has 13 residues. Losses at the gene ends were 3 bases for V and 3 bases for J; bases not matched to a gene: 1. Germline V lookup: CDR1 DFQATT, CDR2 SNEGSKA (reference sequence). CDR3 protein: CSASGGGYNEQFF. The CDR3 DNA sequence: TGCAGTGCTAGCGGGGGGGGCTACAATGAGCAGTTCTTC.

The chain links TRBV12-3 or TRBV12-4 to TRBJ1-3; TRBD1 is a possible D gene (5 bases). This CDR3 spans 13 amino acids. With 3 bases removed from V and 9 bases from J, the gap between germline ends came to 12 bases. CDR3 amino acids: CASSLGGLSTIYF. As DNA, the CDR3 is TGTGCCAGCAGTTTGGGGGGTCTCAGCACCATATATTTT.

This clonotype has more than one count but fewer than ten. The chain links TRBV7-9 to TRBJ1-1; unclear D gene. There are 16 residues in the CDR3. V lost 5 bases, J lost 1 base, and 17 bases lay in between. Germline V gene data show CDR1 as SEHNR and CDR2 as FQNEAQ (reference sequence). The CDR3 spells CASSHMGLGGNTEAFF. In DNA form, the CDR3 reads TGTGCCAGCAGCCATATGGGTCTGGGAGGGAACACTGAAGCTTTCTTT.

The chain combines TRBV6-1 with TRBJ1-3; D not resolved. Germline V gives CDR1 MNHNS, CDR2 SASEGT. Trimming left V 5 bases short and J 5 bases short, with 10 bases between. This CDR3 has 13 amino acids. The CDR3 DNA reads TGTGCCAGCAGTCAGTTATTCCGAAACACCATATATTTT. Translated: CASSQLFRNTIYF.